This TCR beta chain came from a study of blood T cell repertoires in COVID-19. The overall study: T cells, B-cell-depleted T cells, or PBMCs supplied cDNA or gDNA.

Produced via immunoSEQ multiplex PCR; TCRdb's table is partial and in-frame only. This table holds under 200,000 clones, 84% found once. Study members were between about 18 and 100 years old and lived in approximately 25 US regions. Clinical histories supplied by participants themselves formed the basis of cohort assignment. Trimming at V came to 6 bases and at J to 3 bases, leaving 8 bases not matched to a gene. CDR1 and CDR2 (germline): MNHEY, SVGEGT. The CDR3 length is 15 residues. The chain has TRBV6-2 or TRBV6-3 and TRBJ2-3; 8 bases line up with TRBD2. This receptor was obtained from a man aged 50 to 59 who had recovered from COVID-19. The material sequenced was PBMCs or T cells enriched from blood (not recorded which). The CDR3 region has the DNA TGTGCCAGCAGCGTCACTAGCGGCATAACAGATACGCAGTATTTT. This sequence encodes CASSVTSGITDTQYF.